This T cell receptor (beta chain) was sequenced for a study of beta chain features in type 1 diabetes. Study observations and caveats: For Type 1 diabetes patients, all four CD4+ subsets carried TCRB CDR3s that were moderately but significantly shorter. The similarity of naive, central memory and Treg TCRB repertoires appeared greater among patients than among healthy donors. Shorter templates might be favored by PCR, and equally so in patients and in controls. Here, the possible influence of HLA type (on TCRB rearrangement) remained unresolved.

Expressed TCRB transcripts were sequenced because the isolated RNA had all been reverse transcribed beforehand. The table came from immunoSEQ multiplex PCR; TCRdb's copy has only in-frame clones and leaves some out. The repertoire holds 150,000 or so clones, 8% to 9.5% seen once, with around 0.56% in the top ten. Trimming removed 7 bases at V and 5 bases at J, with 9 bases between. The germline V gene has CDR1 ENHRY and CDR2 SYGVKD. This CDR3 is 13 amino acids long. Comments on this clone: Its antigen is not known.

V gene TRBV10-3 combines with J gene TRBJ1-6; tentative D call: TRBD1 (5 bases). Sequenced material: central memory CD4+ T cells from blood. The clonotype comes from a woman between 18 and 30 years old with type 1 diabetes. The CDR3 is CAITQGDNSPLHF. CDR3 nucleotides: TGTGCCATCACCCAAGGGGATAATTCACCCCTCCACTTT.